The 2 T cell receptor beta chains in this list originate from one sample, sequenced in a study of T cells after posttransplantation cyclophosphamide (dated by TCRdb to about 2016). Library construction relied on the immunoSEQ multiplex PCR assay. In TCRdb, the immuneACCESS table is reduced to in-frame sequences with V and J assigned. These tables do not hold every clone; where another copy was compared, an unresolved V gene accounts for under half, and the others remain unexplained. This sample holds around 4,800 clones; roughly four fifths were observed only once. In total, the top ten clones hold 24% of the sample. The control group consisted of roughly 10 patients who received myeloablative marrow transplants with methotrexate plus a calcineurin inhibitor and who were sampled 1 year after transplant. The sequences come from PBMCs, collected after an allogeneic stem cell transplant with a calcineurin inhibitor and methotrexate. These receptor sequences come from a male patient aged 35-50 years who received an allogeneic stem cell transplant from an unrelated donor, was CMV-positive, and had chronic GVHD only. Donor T cells from the graft may be present among the T cells after a transplant.

The chain employs TRBV30 and TRBJ2-2, with TRBD2 matching over 10 bases. This CDR3 has 17 amino acids. After removal of 4 bases from V and 4 bases from J, the junction contained 12 bases not matched to a gene. CDR1 is GTSNPN and CDR2 is SVGIG in the germline V gene (reference sequence). The CDR3 region has the DNA TGTGCCTGGATTAGGCTAGCGGGAGCCCTTAGCACCGGGGAGCTGTTTTTT. It is translated as CAWIRLAGALSTGELFF. Based on the CDR3 plus reference TRBV30 and TRBJ2-2, the full variable domain is SQTIHQWPATLVQPVGSPLSLECTVEGTSNPNLYWYRQAAGRGLQLLFYSVGIGQISSEVPQNLSASRPQDRQFILSSKKLLLSDSGFYLCAWIRLAGALSTGELFFGEGSRLTVL.

The chain combines TRBV4-3 with TRBJ1-4; 7 nucleotides match TRBD1. In germline, CDR1 is LGHNA, CDR2 YSLEER. The CDR3 runs 13 residues. J was trimmed by 8 bases and V by 8 bases; bases with no gene match: 8. DNA for the CDR3: TGCGCCAGCGGTAGAGGGGGCGTGGAAAAACTGTTTTTT. Its protein is CASGRGGVEKLFF.